These T cell receptor beta chains were read from a single sample in a study of T cell responses to AZD1222 COVID-19 vaccine. Produced via immunoSEQ multiplex PCR; TCRdb's table is partial and in-frame only. The sample has about 160,000 clones; around nine tenths are singletons. Here the sequenced sample was peripheral blood, taken on day 0 of AZD1222 vaccination. The receptor set was obtained from an adult in good health. The CDR3 runs from the conserved cysteine through the conserved F or W. The order of the fields is D gene, J gene, clone size, V gene, CDR3 protein, CDR3 DNA. A D gene is named only where the DNA matches it firmly. Clone size is shown for a subset of rows, as once, few, many or a class of expanded clone.

>.|TRBJ1-4|once|TRBV9
CASSGTGSVEKLFF
TGTGCCAGCAGCGGAACAGGGTCAGTTGAAAAACTGTTTTTT
>.|TRBJ2-5|.|TRBV19
CASSKTVLGSSRTQYF
TGTGCCAGTAGTAAGACAGTGCTGGGATCGTCTAGGACCCAGTACTTC
>.|TRBJ1-5|.|TRBV27
CASSSNRVQPQHF
TGTGCCAGCAGTTCAAACAGGGTTCAGCCCCAGCATTTT
>TRBD2|TRBJ2-2|.|TRBV18
CASSPGLAGHTGELFF
TGTGCCAGCTCACCAGGACTAGCGGGACACACCGGGGAGCTGTTTTTT
>.|TRBJ1-3|.|TRBV15
CATSRYQGLNTIYF
TGTGCCACCAGCAGATATCAGGGGTTAAACACCATATATTTT
>.|TRBJ1-4|.|TRBV24-1
CATSDFGTPHEKLFF
TGTGCCACCAGTGATTTCGGGACACCCCATGAAAAACTGTTTTTT
>.|TRBJ1-1|.|TRBV10-2
CASSLGESEAFF
TGCGCCAGCAGCCTAGGGGAGAGTGAAGCTTTCTTT
>.|TRBJ1-1|.|TRBV19
CASSPRDGWNTEAFF
TGTGCCAGTAGTCCACGGGACGGCTGGAACACTGAAGCTTTCTTT
>.|TRBJ1-2|.|TRBV12-3/TRBV12-4
CASSLLGAGGYTF
TGTGCCAGCAGTTTACTAGGGGCGGGTGGCTACACCTTC
>.|TRBJ2-5|.|TRBV2
CASTRLSQETQYF
TGTGCCAGCACCCGACTCTCCCAAGAGACCCAGTACTTC
>.|TRBJ1-5|.|TRBV10-3
CAISDSPNSNQPQHF
TGTGCCATCAGTGACAGCCCCAATAGCAATCAGCCCCAGCATTTT
>TRBD1|TRBJ1-5|.|TRBV7-8
CASSKPGTGNQPQHF
TGTGCCAGCAGCAAGCCGGGGACAGGCAATCAGCCCCAGCATTTT
>.|TRBJ2-7|.|TRBV9
CASSVEPGPLYEQYF
TGTGCCAGCAGCGTAGAACCAGGACCACTCTACGAGCAGTACTTC
>.|TRBJ1-2|.|TRBV13
CASSPGRNYGYTF
TGTGCCAGCAGCCCTGGTCGGAACTATGGCTACACCTTC
>.|TRBJ1-1|.|TRBV9
CASSVAGENTEAFF
TGTGCCAGCAGCGTAGCTGGCGAGAACACTGAAGCTTTCTTT
>TRBD1|TRBJ2-7|.|TRBV6-2/TRBV6-3
CASSDTRTGPNYEQYF
TGTGCCAGCAGCGACACCAGGACAGGGCCAAACTACGAGCAGTACTTC
>TRBD2|TRBJ2-3|.|TRBV14
CASSRSGRWTDTQYF
TGTGCCAGCAGCCGTAGCGGGAGATGGACAGATACGCAGTATTTT
>TRBD1|TRBJ1-5|.|TRBV6-5
CASSPDRNQPQHF
TGTGCCAGCAGTCCGGACAGGAATCAGCCCCAGCATTTT
>.|TRBJ2-3|.|TRBV4-1
CASSVTDTQYF
TGCGCCAGCAGCGTCACAGATACGCAGTATTTT
>.|TRBJ1-5|.|TRBV10-3
CAISDGRGTGNQPQHF
TGTGCCATCAGTGATGGTCGGGGTACGGGCAATCAGCCCCAGCATTTT
>.|TRBJ1-4|few|TRBV15
CATSLANEKLFF
TGTGCCACCAGCCTGGCTAATGAAAAACTGTTTTTT
>.|TRBJ2-3|.|TRBV6-4
CASSATSTDTQYF
TGTGCCAGCAGTGCAACCTCCACAGATACGCAGTATTTT
>TRBD1|TRBJ2-7|.|TRBV6-2/TRBV6-3
CASSFTGGIAYEQYF
TGTGCCAGCAGTTTCACAGGGGGCATCGCCTACGAGCAGTACTTC
>.|TRBJ2-3|once|TRBV9
CASSSRRGQGYDTQYF
TGTGCCAGCAGCTCCAGACGAGGGCAGGGGTACGATACGCAGTATTTT
>.|TRBJ2-2|.|TRBV24-1
CATELNTGELFF
TGTGCCACGGAGCTTAACACCGGGGAGCTGTTTTTT
>TRBD2|TRBJ2-1|.|TRBV28
CASSRTSGALPGNEQFF
TGTGCCAGCAGCCGGACTAGCGGGGCTTTGCCGGGGAATGAGCAGTTCTTC
>TRBD1|TRBJ1-4|once|TRBV5-1
CASSHGQGAGEKLFF
TGCGCCAGCAGCCATGGACAGGGGGCGGGCGAAAAACTGTTTTTT
>.|TRBJ2-5|.|TRBV25-1
CASSVGETQYF
TGTGCCAGCAGTGTGGGAGAGACCCAGTACTTC
>TRBD2|TRBJ2-3|.|TRBV5-4
CASSLRAGGPRNTQYF
TGTGCCAGCAGCTTAAGAGCGGGGGGGCCTCGAAATACGCAGTATTTT
>.|TRBJ2-1|.|TRBV7-3
CASSLRAAYNEQFF
TGTGCCAGCAGCTTAAGGGCAGCCTACAATGAGCAGTTCTTC
>.|TRBJ2-3|.|TRBV10-3
CAISAASGPTDTQYF
TGTGCCATCAGTGCGGCAAGTGGCCCCACAGATACGCAGTATTTT